Below are 12 T cell receptor beta chains sequenced from a single sample in a study of cytomegalovirus exposure and HLA in healthy donors. A multiplex PCR was run with 60 Vbeta primers and 13 Jbeta primers. Sequencing used immunoSEQ multiplex PCR; TCRdb keeps in-frame clones, though not all of them. The sample includes about 150,000 clones, roughly 81% of them seen just once. The sample taken for sequencing was PBMCs. All receptors come from a man aged 30 to 39 in good health and CMV-seropositive.

The rearrangement joins TRBV4-2 to TRBJ2-1; TRBD2 agrees at 7 bases. Trimming cost V 2 bases and J 2 bases; bases outside gene matches: 9. CDR1 is LGHNA and CDR2 is YNFKEQ in the germline V gene. The CDR3 totals 17 residues. CDR3: CASSQSPLAVTYNEQFF. For the CDR3, the DNA is TGTGCCAGCAGCCAATCCCCGCTAGCGGTAACCTACAATGAGCAGTTCTTC.

This clone occurred a few times. CDR3 bases: TGCGCCAGCAGCCAGGGAACCGGGACTAGAGGCACAGATACGCAGTATTTT. Translation: CASSQGTGTRGTDTQYF. The chain recombines TRBV4-3 with TRBJ2-3; 8 bases fit TRBD2. The CDR3 consists of 17 residues. V lost 3 bases and J lost 1; bases outside the gene matches: 9. The germline V gene encodes CDR1 LGHNA and CDR2 YSLEER.

V and J are TRBV30 and TRBJ2-1; tentatively, D is TRBD1 (6 bases). The CDR3 is made up of 12 amino acids. With 3 bases removed from V and 10 bases from J, the gap between germline ends came to 13 bases. The germline V gene has CDR1 GTSNPN and CDR2 SVGIG (reference sequence). In nucleotides, the CDR3 is TGTGCCTGGAGCAGGGGTTCTAGGGAGCAGTTCTTC. Translation gives CAWSRGSREQFF.

V usage is TRBV2 and J usage is TRBJ1-2; no clear D gene. Between the trimmed V and J ends, which lost 3 bases and 2 bases, there was a span of 7 bases. The CDR3 sequence is 13 residues long. Germline values: CDR1 SNHLY, CDR2 FYNNEI. The DNA for the CDR3 is TGTGCCAGCAGTGAGGAGTGGAACTATGGCTACACCTTC. This gives the protein CASSEEWNYGYTF.

This chain links TRBV7-2 with TRBJ1-4, with D hard to call. The V end was cut by 1 base, the J end by 8 bases, with 11 bases between. Germline lookup yields CDR1 SGHTA and CDR2 FQGNSA. The CDR3 contains 14 residues. This CDR3 is CASSLDGGREKLFF. The CDR3 coding sequence is TGTGCCAGCAGCTTAGATGGAGGGCGAGAAAAACTGTTTTTT.

The chain has TRBV13 and TRBJ2-7; 13 bases match TRBD2. Germline lookup yields CDR1 PRHDT and CDR2 FYEKMQ (reference sequence). V dropped 6 bases and J dropped 1; count of bases not matched to a gene: 0. The CDR3 extends over 14 amino acids. In DNA form, the CDR3 reads TGTGCCAGCAGGACTAGCGGGAGGTCCTACGAGCAGTACTTC. Translating gives CASRTSGRSYEQYF.

On this clone itself: Within the sample, other DNA sequences also encode this same CDR3. The V gene is TRBV9, the J gene TRBJ1-3; D uncertain. CDR1 and CDR2 from the germline V gene are SGDLS and YYNGEE. Trimming cost V 1 base and J 0 bases, with 5 bases left between them. The CDR3 is 14 amino acids. CDR3 amino acids: CASSVSGSGNTIYF. The CDR3 coding sequence is TGTGCCAGCAGCGTATCAGGCTCTGGAAACACCATATATTTT.

The CDR3 sequence is CASSWQRFEQFF. DNA for the CDR3: TGTGCCAGCAGCTGGCAGCGGTTTGAGCAGTTCTTC. This chain links TRBV7-9 with TRBJ2-1; maybe TRBD2 (5 bases). V shed 4 bases and J shed 9 bases, with 10 bases lying between them. Germline CDR1 reads SEHNR; CDR2 reads FQNEAQ (reference sequence). There are 12 residues in the CDR3.

V gene TRBV6-5 combines with J gene TRBJ2-7; 9 nucleotides agree with TRBD1. Germline trimming cut 0 bases from V and 0 bases from J; bases unmatched to any gene: 3. CDR3 length: 16 residues. The V gene's germline CDR1 is MNHEY and CDR2 SVGAGI. The CDR3 coding sequence is TGTGCCAGCAGTTACTCGGGGACAGGGTACTCCTACGAGCAGTACTTC. Translating gives CASSYSGTGYSYEQYF.

This rearrangement joins TRBV7-3 to TRBJ2-1; possible D gene TRBD2, 5 bases. CDR3 length: 13 residues. Germline V lookup: CDR1 SGHTA, CDR2 FQGTGA. V was trimmed by 6 bases and J by 5 bases, leaving 11 bases between them. CDR3 bases: TGTGCCAGCAGGAGCGGATCGGACAATGAGCAGTTCTTC. Its translation: CASRSGSDNEQFF.

The chain carries TRBV6-6 and TRBJ1-5; D is unclear. The CDR3 sequence is 13 residues long. V shed 4 bases and J shed 3 bases, with 7 bases lying between them. Per germline, CDR1 MNHNY and CDR2 SVGAGI (reference sequence). This chain's CDR3 is CASSSGINQPQHF. The CDR3 nucleotides are TGTGCCAGCAGTTCCGGTATCAATCAGCCCCAGCATTTT.

The J gene is TRBJ2-2, the V gene TRBV5-1, with 9 bases lining up with TRBD2. V lost 2 bases, J lost 7 bases, and 6 bases stayed unmatched. The CDR3 consists of 15 residues. Germline values: CDR1 SGHRS, CDR2 YFSETQ. The CDR3 DNA is TGCGCCAGCAGCTTAATTAGCGGGAGATTCGGGGAGCTGTTTTTT. It translates to CASSLISGRFGELFF.